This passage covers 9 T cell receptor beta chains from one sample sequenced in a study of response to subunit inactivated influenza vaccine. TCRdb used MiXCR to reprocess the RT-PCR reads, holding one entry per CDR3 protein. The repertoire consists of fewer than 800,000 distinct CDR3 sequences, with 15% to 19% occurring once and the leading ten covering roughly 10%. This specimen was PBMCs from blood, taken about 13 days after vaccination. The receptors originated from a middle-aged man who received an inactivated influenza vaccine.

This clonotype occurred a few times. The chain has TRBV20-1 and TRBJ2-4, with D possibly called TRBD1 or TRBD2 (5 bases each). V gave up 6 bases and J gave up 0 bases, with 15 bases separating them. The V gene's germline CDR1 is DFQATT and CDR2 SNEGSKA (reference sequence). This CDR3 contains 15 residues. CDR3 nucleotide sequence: TGCAGTGCCCGGGGCCAGGCGCTAGCCAAAAACATTCAGTACTTC. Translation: CSARGQALAKNIQYF.

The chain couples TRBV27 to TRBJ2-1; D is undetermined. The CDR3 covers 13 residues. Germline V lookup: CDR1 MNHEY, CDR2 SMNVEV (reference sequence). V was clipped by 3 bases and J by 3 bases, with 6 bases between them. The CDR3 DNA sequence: TGTGCCAGCAGTTTGAACGTCTACAATGAGCAGTTCTTC. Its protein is CASSLNVYNEQFF.

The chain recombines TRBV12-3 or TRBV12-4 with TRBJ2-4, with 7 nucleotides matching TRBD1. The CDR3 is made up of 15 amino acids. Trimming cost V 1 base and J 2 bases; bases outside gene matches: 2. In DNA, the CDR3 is TGTGCCAGCAGTTTAGAGACAGGGACCAAAAACATTCAGTACTTC. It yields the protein CASSLETGTKNIQYF.

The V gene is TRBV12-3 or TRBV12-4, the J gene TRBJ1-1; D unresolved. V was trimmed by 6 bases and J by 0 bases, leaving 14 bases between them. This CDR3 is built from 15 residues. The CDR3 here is CASRKGPVMNTEAFF. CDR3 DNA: TGTGCCAGCAGGAAAGGTCCAGTAATGAACACTGAAGCTTTCTTT.

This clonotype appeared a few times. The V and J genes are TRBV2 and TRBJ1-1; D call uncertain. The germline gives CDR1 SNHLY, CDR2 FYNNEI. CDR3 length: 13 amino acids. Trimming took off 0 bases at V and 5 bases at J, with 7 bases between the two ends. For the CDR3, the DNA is TGTGCCAGCAGTGAAGCGGAGAGAACTGAAGCTTTCTTT. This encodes CASSEAERTEAFF. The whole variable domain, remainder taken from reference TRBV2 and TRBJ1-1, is EPEVTQTPSHQVTQMGQEVILRCVPISNHLYFYWYRQILGQKVEFLVSFYNNEISEKSEIFDDQFSVERPDGSNFTLKIRSTKLEDSAMYFCASSEAERTEAFFGQGTRLTVV.

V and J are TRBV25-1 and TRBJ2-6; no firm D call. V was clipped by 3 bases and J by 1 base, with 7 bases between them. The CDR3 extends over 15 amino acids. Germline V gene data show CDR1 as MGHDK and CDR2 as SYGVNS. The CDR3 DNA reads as TGTGCCAGCAGTGATTTTGCGTCTGGGGCCAACGTCCTGACTTTC. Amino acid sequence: CASSDFASGANVLTF.

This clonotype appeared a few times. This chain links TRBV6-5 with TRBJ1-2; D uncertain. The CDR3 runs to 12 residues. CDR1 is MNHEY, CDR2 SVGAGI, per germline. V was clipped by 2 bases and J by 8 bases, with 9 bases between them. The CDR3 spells CASSYPGGGYTF. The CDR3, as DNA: TGTGCCAGCAGTTACCCCGGTGGCGGCTACACCTTC.

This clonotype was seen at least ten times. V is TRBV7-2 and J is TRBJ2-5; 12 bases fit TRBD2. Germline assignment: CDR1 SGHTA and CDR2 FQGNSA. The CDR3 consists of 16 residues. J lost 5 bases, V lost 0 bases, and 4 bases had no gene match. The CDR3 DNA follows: TGTGCCAGCAGCTTAGCGCTAGCGGGGGGGCAGGAGACCCAGTACTTC. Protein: CASSLALAGGQETQYF.

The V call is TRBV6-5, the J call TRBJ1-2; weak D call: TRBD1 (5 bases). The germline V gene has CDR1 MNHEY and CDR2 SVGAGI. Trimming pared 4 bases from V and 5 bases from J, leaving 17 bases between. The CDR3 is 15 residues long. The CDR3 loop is CASSSTGTRGYGYTF. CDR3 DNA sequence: TGTGCCAGCAGTTCCACAGGAACCCGGGGATATGGCTACACCTTC.